Below are 20 T cell receptor beta chains sequenced from a single sample in a study of tumor-infiltrating lymphocytes in localized non-small cell lung cancer. The assay was immunoSEQ multiplex PCR, and TCRdb's table has in-frame clones only and misses some. Of 15,000 to 20,000 clones listed, 80% are singletons. The sequenced sample consisted of uninvolved lung tissue not adjacent to the tumor. The source of these receptors is a human donor with non-small cell lung cancer.

The chain recombines TRBV27 with TRBJ2-1, with TRBD1 matching 7 bases. Per the germline V gene, CDR1 is MNHEY and CDR2 is SMNVEV (reference sequence). This CDR3 comprises 17 residues. Trimming took 2 bases from V and 7 from J; bases not matched to a gene: 14. The CDR3 is CASSLTPTGHVGNEQFF. Here the CDR3 DNA reads TGTGCCAGCAGTTTAACTCCGACAGGGCATGTTGGTAATGAGCAGTTCTTC.

This clone is classed as medium-sized. The V call is TRBV10-3, the J call TRBJ2-5; 9 bases match TRBD1. This CDR3 comprises 14 residues. Germline CDR1 reads ENHRY; CDR2 reads SYGVKD. V was clipped by 4 bases and J by 4 bases; unmatched bases: 4. DNA for the CDR3: TGTGCCATCAGTGGTGGACAGGGGACAGAGACCCAGTACTTC. Translated, it gives CAISGGQGTETQYF.

The rearrangement joins TRBV5-6 to TRBJ2-2; D gene uncertain. The CDR3 contains 17 residues. Germline CDR1 reads SGHDT; CDR2 reads YYEEEE. The ends were cut back, 5 bases at V and 3 bases at J, with 20 bases in the middle. DNA of the CDR3: TGTGCCAGCAGGTCCTACCGTTTACGACTGGACACCGGGGAGCTGTTTTTT. Encoded protein: CASRSYRLRLDTGELFF.

As for this clone: The junction departs from the called germline gene at one end, perhaps through a read error. This CDR3 is CASGGRGYEKYF. CDR3 nucleotides: TGTGCCAGCGGTGGCAGGGGATACGAGAAGTACTTC. The chain has TRBV9 and TRBJ2-7; tentative D call: TRBD1 (6 bases). The CDR3 covers 12 residues. The germline gives CDR1 SGDLS, CDR2 YYNGEE.

This chain joins TRBV5-4 and TRBJ2-7; possibly TRBD1 for D (5 bases). The V end was cut by 4 bases, the J end by 7 bases, with 15 bases between. Germline-derived CDR1 and CDR2 are SGHNT and YYREEE (reference sequence). CDR3 length: 13 residues. CDR3 coding DNA: TGTGCCAGCAGCCCGGTCGAGGCAGGGGAGCAGTACTTC. Translating gives CASSPVEAGEQYF.

The chain recombines TRBV5-1 with TRBJ2-5; D may be TRBD1 or TRBD2 (5 bases each). Trimming pared 0 bases from V and 5 bases from J, leaving 14 bases between. The CDR3 is made up of 15 amino acids. Germline V gives CDR1 SGHRS, CDR2 YFSETQ. CDR3: CASSLGDEGWETQYF. DNA for the CDR3: TGCGCCAGCAGCTTGGGGGACGAGGGATGGGAGACCCAGTACTTC.

The chain couples TRBV23-1 to TRBJ1-2, with D unclear. TRBV23-1 is an ORF for which the function is uncertain. V was shortened by 6 bases and J by 4 bases, with 18 bases between the two germline ends. This CDR3 region has 15 residues. The CDR3 here is CASRPPKGSIYGYTF. The CDR3 region has the DNA TGCGCCAGCAGACCCCCTAAAGGGAGCATCTATGGCTACACCTTC.

In this sample, this clone turned up a few times. This rearrangement joins TRBV4-1 to TRBJ1-3; D unresolved. Germline loops: CDR1 MGHRA, CDR2 YSYEKL. CDR3 length: 16 amino acids. V was pared by 6 bases and J by 4 bases, with 19 bases between. CDR3 bases: TGCGCCAGCAGTCCACTTGGGTCGCTGAAGGGAAACACCATATATTTT. Its protein is CASSPLGSLKGNTIYF.

The chain combines TRBV19 with TRBJ1-1; 7 bases line up with TRBD1. Germline loops: CDR1 LNHDA, CDR2 SQIVND (reference sequence). V was pared by 6 bases and J by 3 bases, with 7 bases of the junction left unmatched. CDR3 size: 14 residues. The CDR3 reads CASRSDRVYTEAFF. DNA of the CDR3: TGTGCCAGTAGATCCGACAGGGTCTACACTGAAGCTTTCTTT.

CDR3 loop: CASSEPTGGETQYF. CDR3 sequence (DNA): TGCGCCAGCAGTGAGCCCACCGGAGGGGAGACCCAGTACTTC. The chain links TRBV10-2 to TRBJ2-5; D might be TRBD2 (6 bases). The CDR3 loop spans 14 amino acids. The V gene lost 2 bases and the J gene lost 5 bases, with 12 bases spanning the gap. Germline V CDR1 and CDR2: WSHSY, SAAADI.

The chain joins TRBV28 to TRBJ1-4; tentatively, D is TRBD1 (6 bases). The CDR3 extends over 15 amino acids. The V gene lost 2 bases and the J gene lost 6 bases, with 13 bases spanning the gap. Germline V lookup: CDR1 MDHEN, CDR2 SYDVKM. In nucleotides, the CDR3 is TGTGCCAGCAGTTTAGAATCCGACAGGTATGAAAAACTGTTTTTT. The encoded protein is CASSLESDRYEKLFF.

The chain links TRBV30 to TRBJ2-3; D might be TRBD1 (7 bases). The CDR3 runs to 13 residues. The V gene's germline CDR1 is GTSNPN and CDR2 SVGIG (reference sequence). V shed 1 base and J shed 5 bases, with 10 bases lying between them. CDR3 bases: TGTGCCTGGAGTGGGCAGGGGGGAGATACGCAGTATTTT. It encodes CAWSGQGGDTQYF.

The V gene is TRBV2, the J gene TRBJ2-5; 7 bases match TRBD1. Losses at the gene ends were 5 bases for V and 5 bases for J; bases not matched to a gene: 5. The V gene's germline CDR1 is SNHLY and CDR2 FYNNEI. The CDR3 runs to 13 residues. The CDR3 nucleotides read TGTGCCAGCAGTCCGACAGGGCCCGAGACCCAGTACTTC. It yields the protein CASSPTGPETQYF. The variable domain in full, completed from reference TRBV2 and TRBJ2-5, reads EPEVTQTPSHQVTQMGQEVILRCVPISNHLYFYWYRQILGQKVEFLVSFYNNEISEKSEIFDDQFSVERPDGSNFTLKIRSTKLEDSAMYFCASSPTGPETQYFGPGTRLLVL.

This clone was seen only once. This chain uses TRBV15 with TRBJ2-1; TRBD2 agrees at 7 bases. The junction had 5 bases not matched to a gene; V was cut back by 4 bases and J by 2 bases. CDR1 is LNHNV, CDR2 YYDKDF, per germline (reference sequence). This CDR3 spans 15 amino acids. Written as DNA, the CDR3 is TGTGCCACCAGCACCCGGGGAGGGGCCTACAATGAGCAGTTCTTC. Its translation is CATSTRGGAYNEQFF.

This chain uses TRBV6-5 with TRBJ1-5; D perhaps matches TRBD1 (5 bases). Trimming took 6 bases from V and 1 from J, leaving 13 bases between them. Germline loops: CDR1 MNHEY, CDR2 SVGAGI. The CDR3 has 15 residues. CDR3 sequence: CASRPQGKSNQPQHF. CDR3 bases: TGTGCCAGCAGACCCCAGGGTAAGAGCAATCAGCCCCAGCATTTT.

The J gene is TRBJ1-1, the V gene TRBV10-2; D remains ambiguous. Germline-derived CDR1 and CDR2 are WSHSY and SAAADI. The CDR3 contains 14 residues. Trimming shortened V by 4 bases and J by 3 bases, and 12 bases separated the two germline ends. The CDR3 is CASSGARGYTEAFF. The CDR3 nucleotides are TGCGCCAGCAGTGGGGCGCGGGGTTACACTGAAGCTTTCTTT.

This chain uses TRBV5-4 with TRBJ2-6, with D unresolved. The V end was cut by 5 bases, the J end by 0 bases, with 12 bases between. Germline V lookup: CDR1 SGHNT, CDR2 YYREEE (reference sequence). This CDR3 is 16 amino acids long. The CDR3 loop is CASRPSRSSGANVLTF. In DNA form, the CDR3 reads TGTGCCAGCAGACCATCCCGGAGCTCTGGGGCCAACGTCCTGACTTTC.

The chain employs TRBV7-2 and TRBJ1-5, with TRBD1 matching 7 bases. The CDR3 sequence is 13 residues long. Germline CDR1 and CDR2: SGHTA and FQGNSA. J gave up 6 bases and V 4 bases, and 3 bases lay outside the gene matches. The CDR3 bases are TGTGCCAGCAGCTGGGACAGATTTCAGCCCCAGCATTTT. Its translation is CASSWDRFQPQHF.

The chain links TRBV5-1 to TRBJ2-7, with TRBD2 as a possible D gene (6 bases). The V end lost 6 bases, the J end lost 2 bases, and 18 bases lay between the germline ends. The CDR3 runs 15 residues. Germline values: CDR1 SGHRS, CDR2 YFSETQ. The CDR3 protein is CASTWTAGQTYEQYF. CDR3 in DNA: TGCGCCAGCACCTGGACCGCGGGGCAGACCTACGAGCAGTACTTC.

The rearrangement links TRBV5-1 to TRBJ1-1; D possibly corresponds to TRBD1 (6 bases). The CDR3 sequence is 13 residues long. The V end was cut by 1 base, the J end by 3 bases, with 7 bases between. CDR1 is SGHRS, CDR2 YFSETQ, per germline. CDR3 nucleotide sequence: TGCGCCAGCAGCTTGACAGGGTACACTGAAGCTTTCTTT. It codes for CASSLTGYTEAFF.